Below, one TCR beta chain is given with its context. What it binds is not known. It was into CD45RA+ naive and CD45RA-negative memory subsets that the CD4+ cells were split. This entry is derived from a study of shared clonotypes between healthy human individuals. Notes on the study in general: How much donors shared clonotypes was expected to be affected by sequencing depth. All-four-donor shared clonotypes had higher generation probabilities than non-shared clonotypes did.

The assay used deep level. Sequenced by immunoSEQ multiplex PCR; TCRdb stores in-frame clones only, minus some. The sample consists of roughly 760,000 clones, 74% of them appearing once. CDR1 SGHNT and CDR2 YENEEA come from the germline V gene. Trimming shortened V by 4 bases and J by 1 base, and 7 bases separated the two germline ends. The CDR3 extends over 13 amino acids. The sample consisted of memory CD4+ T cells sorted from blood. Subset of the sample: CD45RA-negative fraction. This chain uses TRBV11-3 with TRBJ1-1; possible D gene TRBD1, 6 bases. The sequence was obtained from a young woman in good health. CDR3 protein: CASSWTANTEAFF. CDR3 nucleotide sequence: TGTGCCAGCAGCTGGACAGCGAACACTGAAGCTTTCTTT.